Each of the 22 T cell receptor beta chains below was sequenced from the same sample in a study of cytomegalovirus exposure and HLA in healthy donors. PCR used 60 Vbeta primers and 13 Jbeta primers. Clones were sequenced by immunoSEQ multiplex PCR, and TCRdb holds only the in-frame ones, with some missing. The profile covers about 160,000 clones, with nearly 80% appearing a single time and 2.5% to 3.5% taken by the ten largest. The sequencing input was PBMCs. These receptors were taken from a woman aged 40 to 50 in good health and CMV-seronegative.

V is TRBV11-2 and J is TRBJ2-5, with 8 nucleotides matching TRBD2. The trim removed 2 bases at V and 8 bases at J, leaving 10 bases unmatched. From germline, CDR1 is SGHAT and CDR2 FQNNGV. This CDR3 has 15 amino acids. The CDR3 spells CASSLTGGAGSTQYF. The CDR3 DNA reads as TGTGCCAGCAGCTTAACCGGGGGGGCGGGGAGCACCCAGTACTTC.

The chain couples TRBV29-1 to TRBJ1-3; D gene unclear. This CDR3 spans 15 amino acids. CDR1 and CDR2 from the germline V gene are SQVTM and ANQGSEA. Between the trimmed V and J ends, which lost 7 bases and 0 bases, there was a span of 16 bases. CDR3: CSAQTTAHSGNTIYF. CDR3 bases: TGCAGCGCCCAGACTACAGCCCACTCTGGAAACACCATATATTTT. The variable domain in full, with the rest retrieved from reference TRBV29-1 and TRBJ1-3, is SAVISQKPSRDICQRGTSLTIQCQVDSQVTMMFWYRQQPGQSLTLIATANQGSEATYESGFVIDKFPISRPNLTFSTLTVSNMSPEDSSIYLCSAQTTAHSGNTIYFGEGSWLTVV.

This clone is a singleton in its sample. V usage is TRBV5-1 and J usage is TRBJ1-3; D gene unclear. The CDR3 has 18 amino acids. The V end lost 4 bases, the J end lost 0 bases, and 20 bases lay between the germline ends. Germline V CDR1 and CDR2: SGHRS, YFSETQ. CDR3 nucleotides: TGCGCCAGCAGCCGAATGCCGCTGGCACCCATCTCTGGAAACACCATATATTTT. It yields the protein CASSRMPLAPISGNTIYF.

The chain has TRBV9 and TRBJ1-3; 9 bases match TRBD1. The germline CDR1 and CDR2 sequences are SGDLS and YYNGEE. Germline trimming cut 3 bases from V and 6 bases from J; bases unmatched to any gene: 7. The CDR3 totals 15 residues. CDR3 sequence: CASSGGQGTPNTIYF. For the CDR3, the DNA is TGTGCCAGCAGCGGAGGACAGGGGACGCCAAACACCATATATTTT.

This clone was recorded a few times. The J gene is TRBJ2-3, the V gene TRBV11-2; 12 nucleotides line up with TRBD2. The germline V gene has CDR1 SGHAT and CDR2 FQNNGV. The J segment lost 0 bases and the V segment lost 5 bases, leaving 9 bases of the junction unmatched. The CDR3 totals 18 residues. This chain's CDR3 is CASSQGTSGRGSTDTQYF. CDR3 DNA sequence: TGTGCCAGCAGCCAAGGGACTAGCGGGCGGGGAAGCACAGATACGCAGTATTTT.

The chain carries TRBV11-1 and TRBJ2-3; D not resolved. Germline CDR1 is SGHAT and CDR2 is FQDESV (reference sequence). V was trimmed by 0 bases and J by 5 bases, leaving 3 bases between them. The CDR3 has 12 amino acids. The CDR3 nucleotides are TGTGCCAGCAGCTTAGCCGGAGATACGCAGTATTTT. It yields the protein CASSLAGDTQYF.

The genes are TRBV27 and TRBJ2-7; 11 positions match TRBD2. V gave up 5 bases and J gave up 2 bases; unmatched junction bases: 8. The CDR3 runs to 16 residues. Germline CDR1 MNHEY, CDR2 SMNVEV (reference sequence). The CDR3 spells CASSVLAGGNPYEQYF. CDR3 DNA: TGTGCCAGCAGTGTTCTAGCGGGGGGAAATCCCTACGAGCAGTACTTC.

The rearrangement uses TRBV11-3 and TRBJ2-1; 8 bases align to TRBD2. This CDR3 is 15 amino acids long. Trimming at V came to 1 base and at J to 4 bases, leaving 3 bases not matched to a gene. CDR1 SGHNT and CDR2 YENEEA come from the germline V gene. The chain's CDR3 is CASSLGGGGYNEQFF. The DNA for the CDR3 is TGTGCCAGCAGCTTAGGTGGCGGGGGGTACAATGAGCAGTTCTTC.

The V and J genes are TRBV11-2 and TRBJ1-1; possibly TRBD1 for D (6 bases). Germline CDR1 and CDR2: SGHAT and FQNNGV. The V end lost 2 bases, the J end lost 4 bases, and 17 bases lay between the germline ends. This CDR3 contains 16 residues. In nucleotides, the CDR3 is TGTGCCAGCAGCTTACGCCGGACAGAGAAGGGCACTGAAGCTTTCTTT. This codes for CASSLRRTEKGTEAFF.

Here the CDR3 reads CASSPRTSGGNLSYEQYF. The CDR3 nucleotides read TGTGCCAGCAGCCCTAGGACTAGCGGGGGGAACCTATCCTACGAGCAGTACTTC. The rearrangement links TRBV11-3 to TRBJ2-7, with 14 bases matching TRBD2. The ends lost 5 bases at V and 1 base at J; junction bases unmatched: 10. The CDR3 runs to 18 residues. Germline V lookup: CDR1 SGHNT, CDR2 YENEEA.

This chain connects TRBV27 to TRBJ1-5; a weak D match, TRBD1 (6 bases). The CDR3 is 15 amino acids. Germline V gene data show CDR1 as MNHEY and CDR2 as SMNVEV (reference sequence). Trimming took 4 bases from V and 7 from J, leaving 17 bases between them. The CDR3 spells CASSSSVRGWQPQHF. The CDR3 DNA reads TGTGCCAGCAGTTCCTCCGTCAGGGGCTGGCAGCCCCAGCATTTT.

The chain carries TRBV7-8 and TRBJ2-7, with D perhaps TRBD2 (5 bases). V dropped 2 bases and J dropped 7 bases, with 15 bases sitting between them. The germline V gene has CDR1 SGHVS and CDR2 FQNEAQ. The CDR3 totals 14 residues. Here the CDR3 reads CASSLFGDTWEQYF. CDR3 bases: TGTGCCAGCAGCTTATTCGGGGATACGTGGGAGCAGTACTTC. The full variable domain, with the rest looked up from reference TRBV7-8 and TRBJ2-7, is GAGVSQSPRYKVAKRGQDVALRCDPISGHVSLFWYQQALGQGPEFLTYFQNEAQLDKSGLPSDRFFAERPEGSVSTLKIQRTQQEDSAVYLCASSLFGDTWEQYFGPGTRLTVT.

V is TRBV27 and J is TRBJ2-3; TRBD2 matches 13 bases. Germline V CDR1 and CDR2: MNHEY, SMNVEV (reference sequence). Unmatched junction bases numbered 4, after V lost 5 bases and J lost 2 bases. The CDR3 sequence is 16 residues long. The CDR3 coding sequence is TGTGCCAGCAGTGAACTAGCGGGGGGGTACACAGATACGCAGTATTTT. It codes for CASSELAGGYTDTQYF.

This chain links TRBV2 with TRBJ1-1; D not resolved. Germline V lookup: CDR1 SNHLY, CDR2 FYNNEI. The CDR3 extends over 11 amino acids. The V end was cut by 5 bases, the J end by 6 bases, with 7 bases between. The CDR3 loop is CASSPFPEAFF. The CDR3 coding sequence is TGTGCCAGCAGTCCCTTCCCTGAAGCTTTCTTT. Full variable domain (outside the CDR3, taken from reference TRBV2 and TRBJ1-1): EPEVTQTPSHQVTQMGQEVILRCVPISNHLYFYWYRQILGQKVEFLVSFYNNEISEKSEIFDDQFSVERPDGSNFTLKIRSTKLEDSAMYFCASSPFPEAFFGQGTRLTVV.

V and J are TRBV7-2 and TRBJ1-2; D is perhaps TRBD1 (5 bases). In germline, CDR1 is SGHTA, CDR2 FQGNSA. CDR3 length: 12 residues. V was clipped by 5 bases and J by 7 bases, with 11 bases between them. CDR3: CASSVNGGGYTF. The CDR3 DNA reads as TGTGCCAGCAGCGTTAACGGGGGTGGCTACACCTTC.

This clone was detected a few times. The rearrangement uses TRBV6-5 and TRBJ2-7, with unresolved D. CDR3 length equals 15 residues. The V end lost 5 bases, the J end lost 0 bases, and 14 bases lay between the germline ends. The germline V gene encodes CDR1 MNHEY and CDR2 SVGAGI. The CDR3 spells CASSIIRRNSYEQYF. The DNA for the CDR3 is TGTGCCAGCAGTATTATTCGCAGGAACTCCTACGAGCAGTACTTC.

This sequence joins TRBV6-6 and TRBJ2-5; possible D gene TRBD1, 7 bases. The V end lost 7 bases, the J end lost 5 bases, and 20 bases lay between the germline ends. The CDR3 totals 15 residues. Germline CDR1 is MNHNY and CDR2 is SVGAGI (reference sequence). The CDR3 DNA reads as TGTGCCAGCAAGGCAGGGGCAGGGGGGACGGAGACCCAGTACTTC. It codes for CASKAGAGGTETQYF.

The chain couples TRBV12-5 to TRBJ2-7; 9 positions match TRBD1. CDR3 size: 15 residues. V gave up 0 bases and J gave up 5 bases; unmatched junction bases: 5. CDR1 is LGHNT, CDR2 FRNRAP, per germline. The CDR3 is CASGLVQDRGNEQYF. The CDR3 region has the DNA TGTGCTAGTGGTTTGGTACAGGACAGGGGAAACGAGCAGTACTTC.

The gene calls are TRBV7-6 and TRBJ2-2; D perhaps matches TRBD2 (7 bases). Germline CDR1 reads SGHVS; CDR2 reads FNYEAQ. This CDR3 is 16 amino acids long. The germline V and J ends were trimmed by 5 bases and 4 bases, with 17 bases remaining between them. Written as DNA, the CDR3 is TGTGCCAGCAGCACCCCGAGGGGGGGCCGCACCGGGGAGCTGTTTTTT. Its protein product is CASSTPRGGRTGELFF.

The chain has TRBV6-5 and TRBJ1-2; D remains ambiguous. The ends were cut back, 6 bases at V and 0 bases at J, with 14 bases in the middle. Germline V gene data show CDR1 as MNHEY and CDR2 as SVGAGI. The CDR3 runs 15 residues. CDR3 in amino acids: CASRARGTSNYGYTF. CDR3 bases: TGTGCCAGCAGGGCCCGCGGCACCTCTAACTATGGCTACACCTTC.

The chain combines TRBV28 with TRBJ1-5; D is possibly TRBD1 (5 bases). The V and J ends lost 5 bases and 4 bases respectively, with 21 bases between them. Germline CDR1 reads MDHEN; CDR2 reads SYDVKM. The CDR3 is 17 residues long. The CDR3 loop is CASSPRDSPLRNQPQHF. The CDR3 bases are TGTGCCAGCAGTCCCCGGGACTCTCCTCTACGGAATCAGCCCCAGCATTTT.

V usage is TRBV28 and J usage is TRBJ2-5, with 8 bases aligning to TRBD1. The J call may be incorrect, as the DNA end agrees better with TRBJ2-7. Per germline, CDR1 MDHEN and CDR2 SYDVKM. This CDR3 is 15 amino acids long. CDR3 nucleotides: TGTGCCAGCAGTTTCCTCGGACAGGGAAAGGACGAGCAGTACTTC. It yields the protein CASSFLGQGKDEQYF.